This T cell receptor beta chain was recovered during a study of blood T cell repertoires in COVID-19. Using immunoSEQ multiplex PCR, the repertoire was profiled, and TCRdb retains in-frame clones only, with some absent. The table has tens of thousands of clones, roughly 70% seen once. The germline CDR1 and CDR2 sequences are MGHRA and YSYEKL. The ends were cut back, 3 bases at V and 1 base at J, with 7 bases in the middle. The CDR3 loop spans 15 amino acids. Sequencing used peripheral blood. The TCR sequence derives from a human donor with acute or convalescent COVID-19. The donor label of this sample is uncertain. V is TRBV4-1 and J is TRBJ1-6; D is unresolved. DNA for the CDR3: TGCGCCAGCAGCCAGAGGGTATCCTATAATTCACCCCTCCACTTT. Translation: CASSQRVSYNSPLHF.